This entry lists 14 T cell receptor beta chains sequenced from one sample in a study of T cell repertoires in cytomegalovirus infection. No cognate antigen is known for these TCRs. TCRdb re-called the reads through MiXCR, storing one row per CDR3 protein. The data hold 35,000 to 55,000 distinct CDR3 sequences, with under 20% observed a single time. Sequencing was performed on CD8+ T cells from cultured PBMCs, taken from culture after CMV antigen stimulation. The source is a human donor in good health (CMV status not recorded). Some clones in this sample may be carry-over from other donors' samples.

V usage is TRBV3-1 and J usage is TRBJ2-1, with 8 bases aligning to TRBD2. Germline CDR1 is LGHDT and CDR2 is YNNKEL (reference sequence). After removal of 5 bases from V and 4 bases from J, the junction contained 7 bases not matched to a gene. The CDR3 has 15 amino acids. The CDR3 DNA reads as TGTGCCAGCAGCGGAAGCGGGGGCGGGTACAATGAGCAGTTCTTC. Residues: CASSGSGGGYNEQFF.

Only a few counts were recorded for this clonotype. The chain recombines TRBV28 with TRBJ2-3; 10 nucleotides line up with TRBD1. The CDR3 has 16 amino acids. The germline gives CDR1 MDHEN, CDR2 SYDVKM. Losses at the gene ends were 7 bases for V and 4 bases for J; bases not matched to a gene: 11. Here the CDR3 reads CASTPVFGQGADTQYF. Written as DNA, the CDR3 is TGTGCCAGCACCCCCGTCTTTGGACAGGGGGCAGATACGCAGTATTTT.

This clonotype was picked up many times. CDR3: CASSLLSAGADTQYF. The DNA of the CDR3 is TGTGCCAGCAGCTTATTGTCCGCCGGGGCAGATACGCAGTATTTT. V gene TRBV7-2 combines with J gene TRBJ2-3, with a weak D call TRBD2 (5 bases). The germline V gene has CDR1 SGHTA and CDR2 FQGNSA. Trimming removed 2 bases from V and 4 bases from J, with 13 bases in between. CDR3 size: 15 residues.

The chain uses TRBV5-1 and TRBJ1-1; TRBD1 matches 8 bases. J gave up 5 bases and V 4 bases, and 13 bases lay outside the gene matches. This CDR3 contains 16 residues. Per the germline V gene, CDR1 is SGHRS and CDR2 is YFSETQ. The CDR3 bases are TGCGCCAGCAGCGCCTGGACAGGGCAGGAAAAAACTGAAGCTTTCTTT. Its protein is CASSAWTGQEKTEAFF. The full variable domain, rest sourced from reference TRBV5-1 and TRBJ1-1, is KAGVTQTPRYLIKTRGQQVTLSCSPISGHRSVSWYQQTPGQGLQFLFEYFSETQRNKGNFPGRFSGRQFSNSRSEMNVSTLELGDSALYLCASSAWTGQEKTEAFFGQGTRLTVV.

This clonotype has a count of ten or more. The chain is built from TRBV28 and TRBJ1-1; unclear D gene. The CDR3 is 11 residues long. Germline V gene sequence: CDR1 MDHEN, CDR2 SYDVKM. The V end was cut by 3 bases, the J end by 4 bases, with 3 bases between. The DNA for the CDR3 is TGTGCCAGCAGTTTGAGCACTGAAGCTTTCTTT. Its translation: CASSLSTEAFF.

The V call is TRBV18, the J call TRBJ2-1; 13 nucleotides match TRBD2. Trimming took 4 bases from V and 8 from J; bases not matched to a gene: 8. This CDR3 is 16 amino acids long. Germline-derived CDR1 and CDR2 are KGHSH and LQKENI. The CDR3 spells CASSLSTSGRAYEQFF. DNA of the CDR3: TGTGCCAGCTCACTCTCAACTAGCGGGAGGGCCTATGAGCAGTTCTTC.

This clonotype turned up a few times. This chain joins TRBV5-6 and TRBJ1-5; D may be TRBD1 (5 bases). The CDR3 runs 17 residues. V was shortened by 4 bases and J by 4 bases, with 21 bases between the two germline ends. The V gene's germline CDR1 is SGHDT and CDR2 YYEEEE. CDR3 region: CASSRDGGLRENQPQHF. The CDR3 coding sequence is TGTGCCAGCAGCAGGGACGGGGGATTGCGGGAGAATCAGCCCCAGCATTTT.

The gene calls are TRBV5-8 and TRBJ2-3, with D perhaps matching TRBD2 (5 bases). Germline V lookup: CDR1 SGHTS, CDR2 YDEGEE. Between the trimmed V and J ends, which lost 4 bases and 0 bases, there was a span of 12 bases. There are 15 residues in the CDR3. The CDR3 nucleotides read TGTGCCAGCAGCCTCGGTAGGACTAGCACAGATACGCAGTATTTT. Its translation is CASSLGRTSTDTQYF.

This clonotype has only a few counts. This chain uses TRBV29-1 with TRBJ2-2, with TRBD2 as a possible D gene (5 bases). V shed 5 bases and J shed 6 bases, with 13 bases lying between them. The length of the CDR3 is 13 residues. Germline V CDR1 and CDR2: SQVTM, ANQGSEA. The DNA for the CDR3 is TGCAGCGTTAGAACGGGAAAGGCCGGGGAGCTGTTTTTT. This encodes CSVRTGKAGELFF.

Ten or more counts support this clonotype. This chain links TRBV9 with TRBJ2-1; TRBD2 matches at 7 bases. The germline CDR1 and CDR2 sequences are SGDLS and YYNGEE. The V segment lost 0 bases and the J segment 7 bases; nucleotides outside the gene matches: 10. The CDR3 runs to 16 residues. The CDR3 reads CASSVGGGTAGNEQFF. CDR3 bases: TGTGCCAGCAGCGTAGGGGGAGGGACGGCAGGAAATGAGCAGTTCTTC.

This clonotype was counted at least ten times. The V gene is TRBV14, the J gene TRBJ1-2; the D gene is possibly TRBD1 (6 bases). Trimming cost V 6 bases and J 4 bases, with 15 bases left between them. The germline V gene encodes CDR1 SGHDN and CDR2 FVKESK. CDR3 length: 14 residues. In DNA form, the CDR3 reads TGTGCCAGCAGTCCTACCACAGGGAGCTATGGCTACACCTTC. Protein: CASSPTTGSYGYTF.

The table lists this clonotype with a count of one. The V and J genes are TRBV7-3 and TRBJ1-4; 9 bases are shared with TRBD1. Unmatched junction bases numbered 8, after V lost 5 bases and J lost 7 bases. In germline, CDR1 is SGHTA, CDR2 FQGTGA. The CDR3 consists of 15 residues. CDR3 residues: CASSHTGGLGEKLFF. The CDR3 DNA sequence: TGTGCCAGCAGCCACACAGGGGGCTTGGGTGAAAAACTGTTTTTT.

This clonotype was picked up many times. The CDR3 DNA follows: TGCAGTGCTACCGAACGGACTAGCGGGAGGGACAATGAGCAGTTCTTC. It is translated as CSATERTSGRDNEQFF. V gene TRBV20-1 combines with J gene TRBJ2-1; 15 nucleotides match TRBD2. This CDR3 region has 16 residues. Per the germline V gene, CDR1 is DFQATT and CDR2 is SNEGSKA (reference sequence). Germline trimming cut 4 bases from V and 5 bases from J; bases unmatched to any gene: 6.

J is TRBJ2-5 and V is TRBV11-3, with TRBD1 matching 8 bases. The CDR3 covers 17 residues. V was pared by 0 bases and J by 4 bases, with 10 bases of the junction left unmatched. Germline assignment: CDR1 SGHNT and CDR2 YENEEA. CDR3 DNA: TGTGCCAGCAGCTTAGACGAGCAGGGGGCGGTTCGAGAGACCCAGTACTTC. Its translation is CASSLDEQGAVRETQYF.